This T cell receptor (beta chain) was recorded in a study of vaccination and CD4 T cells after COVID-19. The treatment here: approximately 9-day PBMC culture with coronavirus spike peptide pools or control peptides (ViraFEST assay). Before TCRs were sequenced, ViraFEST expanded antigen-specific T cells with peptide pools. Concerning this clonotype: Its antigen remains unknown.

Once obtained from cultured CD4+ T cells, the DNA was sequenced using the Oncomine TCR Beta short-read assay. TCRdb redid the calling of the PCR reads with MiXCR, one entry per CDR3 protein. The sample has under 25,000 distinct CDR3 sequences; more than 20% are singletons. Sequenced material: cultured CD4+ T cells from blood. The source is a human donor with COVID-19.

The CDR3 coding sequence is TGTGCCAGCAGTTACGGCAGGGGCAACAACTACGAGCAGTACTTC. This gives the protein CASSYGRGNNYEQYF. The chain links TRBV6-5 to TRBJ2-7; perhaps TRBD1 as D (6 bases). Trimming took off 2 bases at V and 3 bases at J, with 14 bases between the two ends. Germline CDR1 and CDR2: MNHEY and SVGAGI. CDR3 length: 15 residues.